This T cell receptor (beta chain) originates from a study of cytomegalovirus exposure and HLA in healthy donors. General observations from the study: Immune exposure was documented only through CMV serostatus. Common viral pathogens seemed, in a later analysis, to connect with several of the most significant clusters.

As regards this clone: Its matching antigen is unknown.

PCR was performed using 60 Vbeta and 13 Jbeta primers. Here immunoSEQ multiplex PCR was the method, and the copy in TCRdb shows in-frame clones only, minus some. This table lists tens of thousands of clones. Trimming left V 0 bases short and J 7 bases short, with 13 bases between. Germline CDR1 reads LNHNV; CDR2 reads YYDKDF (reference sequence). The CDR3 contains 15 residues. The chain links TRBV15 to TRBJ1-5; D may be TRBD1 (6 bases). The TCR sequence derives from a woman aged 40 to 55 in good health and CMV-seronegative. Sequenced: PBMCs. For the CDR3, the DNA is TGTGCCACCAGCAGAGATTCCTGGGACAAGCAGCCCCAGCATTTT. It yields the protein CATSRDSWDKQPQHF.